Sample share makes the clone carrying this T cell receptor beta chain medium-sized. Its matching antigen is unknown. This entry is derived from a study of HIV-infected patients and healthy controls. Reverse transcription used approximately 500 ng RNA and constant-region primers for alpha and beta. Separate chain-specific third strand synthesis with multiplexing indices produced the alpha and beta libraries. Each cDNA molecule was barcoded, and a single primer pair amplified each chain. The cDNA received a 5' RACE adapter containing a random hexamer plus an SP2 sequencing primer site. TCRdb re-derived calls from the 5' RACE reads in MiXCR, one entry per CDR3 protein. The sample contains some 19,000 distinct CDR3 sequences, 10% of which appear only once. Whole blood was used without fractionation, so all unsorted peripheral T cells were included. V shed 4 bases and J shed 6 bases, with 13 bases lying between them. Germline V gene sequence: CDR1 SGHAT, CDR2 FQNNGV. The CDR3 spans 14 residues.

Study outcomes and limitations: In healthy controls, MAIT alpha CDR3s were common; in HIV+ repertoires, severely depleted.

This sequence joins TRBV11-2 and TRBJ2-1; a possible D gene is TRBD1 (5 bases). This TCR was sampled from an adult in good health. The sample was blood. CDR3 loop: CASSWGGRSNEQFF. The CDR3 DNA sequence: TGTGCCAGCAGCTGGGGCGGTCGGAGCAATGAGCAGTTCTTC.